The sequence of this T cell receptor (beta chain) was determined in a study of shared clonotypes between healthy human individuals. Whole-study context: Donors had three CD4 naive, three CD4 memory, two CD8 naive and one CD8 memory plate apiece. Whole-study findings and limits: Compared with clonotypes that all four donors shared, non-shared clonotypes had lower generation probabilities.

Genomic DNA from each subset was divided evenly over several immunoSEQ plates. Some clones are missing from TCRdb's copy, which holds only in-frame ones; the method was immunoSEQ multiplex PCR. The sample lists some 2,000,000 clones; roughly 94% were seen once. Germline V gene lookup returns CDR1 MNHNY and CDR2 SVGAGI (reference sequence). The V and J ends lost 4 bases and 3 bases respectively, with 7 bases between them. This CDR3 is built from 13 residues. Investigators divided CD4+ cells into CD45RA+ naive and CD45RA-negative memory subsets. Of note for this clone: Antigen specificity is unknown.

The sequenced sample was naive CD4+ T cells sorted from blood. Subset in this sample: CD45RA+ positively selected. The receptor's source is a young man in good health. This chain joins TRBV6-6 and TRBJ1-5; D remains unclear. The CDR3 sequence: CASSSPANQPQHF. The CDR3 bases are TGTGCCAGCAGTTCCCCAGCCAATCAGCCCCAGCATTTT.